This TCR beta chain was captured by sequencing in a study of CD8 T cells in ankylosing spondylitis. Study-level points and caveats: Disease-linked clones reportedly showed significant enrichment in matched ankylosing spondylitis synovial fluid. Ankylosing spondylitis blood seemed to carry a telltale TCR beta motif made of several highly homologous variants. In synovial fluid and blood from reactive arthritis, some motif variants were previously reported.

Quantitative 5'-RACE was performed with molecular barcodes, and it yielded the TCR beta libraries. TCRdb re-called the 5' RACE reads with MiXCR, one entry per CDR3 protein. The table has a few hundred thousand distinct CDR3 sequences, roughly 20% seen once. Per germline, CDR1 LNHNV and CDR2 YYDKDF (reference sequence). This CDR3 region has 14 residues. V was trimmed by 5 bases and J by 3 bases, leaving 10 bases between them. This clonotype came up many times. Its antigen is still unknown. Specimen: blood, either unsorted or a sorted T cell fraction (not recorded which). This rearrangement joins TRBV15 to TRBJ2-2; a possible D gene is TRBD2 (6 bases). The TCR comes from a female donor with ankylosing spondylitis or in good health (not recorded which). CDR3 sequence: CATSRGIYTGELFF. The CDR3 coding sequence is TGTGCCACCAGCCGCGGGATTTACACCGGGGAGCTGTTTTTT.